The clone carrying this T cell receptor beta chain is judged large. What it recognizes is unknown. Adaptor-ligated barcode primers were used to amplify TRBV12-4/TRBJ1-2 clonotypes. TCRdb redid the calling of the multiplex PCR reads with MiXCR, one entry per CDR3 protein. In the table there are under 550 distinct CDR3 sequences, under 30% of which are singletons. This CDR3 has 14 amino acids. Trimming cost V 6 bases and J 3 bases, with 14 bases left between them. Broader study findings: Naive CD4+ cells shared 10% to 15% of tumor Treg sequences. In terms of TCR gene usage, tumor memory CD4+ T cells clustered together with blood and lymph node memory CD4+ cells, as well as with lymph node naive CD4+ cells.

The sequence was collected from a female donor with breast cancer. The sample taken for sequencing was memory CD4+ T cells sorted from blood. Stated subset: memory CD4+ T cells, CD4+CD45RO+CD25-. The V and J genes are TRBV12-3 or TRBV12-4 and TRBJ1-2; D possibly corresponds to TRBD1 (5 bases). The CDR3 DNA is TGTGCCAGCAGCCTAGGGGCAGACCACTATGGCTACACCTTC. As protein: CASSLGADHYGYTF.